One and the same sample provided the 27 T cell receptor beta chains below, sequenced in a study of identical twins. TCRdb analysed the 5' RACE reads with MiXCR anew, one entry per CDR3 protein. Of approximately 1.8 million distinct CDR3 sequences detected, less than 35% appear once; the ten largest clones hold less than 0.35%. Material for sequencing was cord blood. These receptors were taken from a newborn girl in good health.

A few counts support this clonotype. This chain joins TRBV2 and TRBJ1-5; possibly TRBD1 for D (6 bases). The CDR3 loop spans 17 amino acids. The V and J ends lost 0 bases and 4 bases respectively, with 16 bases between them. CDR1 and CDR2 (germline): SNHLY, FYNNEI. CDR3 nucleotides: TGTGCCAGCAGTGAAGCGTTTTCGGGGGGCGGAAATCAGCCCCAGCATTTT. Its translation is CASSEAFSGGGNQPQHF.

This clonotype was recorded a few times. The chain is built from TRBV12-3 or TRBV12-4 and TRBJ2-1, with 7 bases aligning to TRBD2. Trimming took 5 bases from V and 4 from J; bases not matched to a gene: 11. The CDR3 contains 16 residues. This CDR3 is CASSPGKSGIYNEQFF. CDR3 DNA sequence: TGTGCCAGCAGTCCCGGGAAGAGCGGGATTTACAATGAGCAGTTCTTC.

The chain couples TRBV5-1 to TRBJ1-4; no definite D call. CDR1 is SGHRS and CDR2 is YFSETQ in the germline V gene. The CDR3 runs to 15 residues. Trimming removed 4 bases from V and 0 bases from J, with 10 bases in between. CDR3 coding DNA: TGCGCCAGCAGCCGAGTGGGTGCAACTAATGAAAAACTGTTTTTT. Translated, it gives CASSRVGATNEKLFF.

J is TRBJ2-7 and V is TRBV20-1; 9 nucleotides line up with TRBD1. CDR3 length: 16 amino acids. Germline-derived CDR1 and CDR2 are DFQATT and SNEGSKA (reference sequence). J gave up 2 bases and V 3 bases, and 11 bases lay outside the gene matches. The CDR3 protein is CSARGLNRGLTYEQYF. In DNA, the CDR3 is TGCAGTGCTAGGGGTCTGAACAGGGGGCTTACCTACGAGCAGTACTTC.

The chain uses TRBV12-3 or TRBV12-4 and TRBJ1-4, with D uncertain. The CDR3 is made up of 16 amino acids. V gave up 3 bases and J gave up 0 bases, with 11 bases separating them. CDR3 residues: CASSLDSWATNEKLFF. DNA of the CDR3: TGTGCCAGCAGTTTGGATAGTTGGGCAACTAATGAAAAACTGTTTTTT.

The sample holds a few counts of this clonotype. This sequence joins TRBV20-1 and TRBJ2-7; unclear D gene. The CDR3 spans 15 residues. V lost 5 bases and J lost 1, with 18 bases in between. CDR1 is DFQATT, CDR2 SNEGSKA, per germline (reference sequence). The CDR3 protein is CSAPPPGFLSYEQYF. CDR3 bases: TGCAGTGCTCCCCCCCCAGGCTTCTTATCCTACGAGCAGTACTTC.

This sequence joins TRBV28 and TRBJ2-2, with 9 bases lining up with TRBD2. This CDR3 has 11 amino acids. Per the germline V gene, CDR1 is MDHEN and CDR2 is SYDVKM. V gave up 2 bases and J gave up 15 bases; unmatched junction bases: 1. The CDR3 bases are TGTGCCAGCAGTTTAGCGGGAGGGGTGTTTTTT. Its protein product is CASSLAGGVFF.

The chain is built from TRBV6-1 and TRBJ1-2; D is possibly TRBD1 (6 bases). In germline, CDR1 is MNHNS, CDR2 SASEGT. Trimming removed 4 bases at V and 1 base at J, with 16 bases between. This CDR3 comprises 16 residues. The CDR3 sequence is CASSVRRDKLNYGYTF. The CDR3 DNA is TGTGCCAGCAGTGTGAGGCGGGACAAACTTAACTATGGCTACACCTTC.

The chain uses TRBV29-1 and TRBJ2-3; possibly TRBD1 or TRBD2 for D (6 bases each). V was shortened by 6 bases and J by 0 bases, with 16 bases between the two germline ends. This CDR3 has 15 residues. Germline assignment: CDR1 SQVTM and CDR2 ANQGSEA. CDR3 sequence: CSVSIRGGSTDTQYF. CDR3 nucleotides: TGCAGCGTCTCCATCAGGGGAGGTAGCACAGATACGCAGTATTTT.

The chain employs TRBV20-1 and TRBJ2-3, with TRBD1 identical over 8 bases. Germline CDR1 reads DFQATT; CDR2 reads SNEGSKA (reference sequence). V lost 3 bases to trimming and J lost 1 base; unmatched junction nucleotides: 6. The length of the CDR3 is 15 residues. The CDR3: CSARNRRGRTDTQYF. The CDR3, as DNA: TGCAGTGCTAGGAACCGCAGGGGGCGCACAGATACGCAGTATTTT.

V is TRBV12-3 or TRBV12-4 and J is TRBJ1-4; D call uncertain. The V end was cut by 6 bases, the J end by 0 bases, with 8 bases between. CDR3 length equals 14 residues. The CDR3 here is CASRFRATNEKLFF. In DNA form, the CDR3 reads TGTGCCAGCAGATTCCGTGCAACTAATGAAAAACTGTTTTTT.

The V gene is TRBV20-1, the J gene TRBJ2-7; weak D call: TRBD2 (6 bases). CDR1 is DFQATT, CDR2 SNEGSKA, per germline (reference sequence). V lost 0 bases, J lost 8 bases, and 23 bases lay in between. The CDR3 covers 16 residues. CDR3 region: CSAREGSGGIFFKQYF. CDR3 nucleotides: TGCAGTGCTAGAGAGGGCTCGGGCGGGATCTTCTTTAAGCAGTACTTC.

The chain is built from TRBV30 and TRBJ1-4; D is unresolved. V was shortened by 0 bases and J by 2 bases, with 1 base between the two germline ends. The CDR3 runs 12 residues. Germline CDR1 GTSNPN, CDR2 SVGIG (reference sequence). The CDR3 DNA sequence: TGTGCCTGGAGTGTCACTAATGAAAAACTGTTTTTT. Its protein is CAWSVTNEKLFF. Complete variable domain (other parts from reference TRBV30 and TRBJ1-4): SQTIHQWPATLVQPVGSPLSLECTVEGTSNPNLYWYRQAAGRGLQLLFYSVGIGQISSEVPQNLSASRPQDRQFILSSKKLLLSDSGFYLCAWSVTNEKLFFGSGTQLSVL.

This clonotype was counted between two and nine times. This rearrangement joins TRBV19 to TRBJ1-2; no definite D call. The CDR3 has 12 residues. V dropped 7 bases and J dropped 5 bases, with 11 bases sitting between them. Germline V CDR1 and CDR2: LNHDA, SQIVND (reference sequence). The CDR3: CASKDDGYGYTF. CDR3 DNA sequence: TGTGCCAGTAAAGACGACGGGTATGGCTACACCTTC.

Notes on this clonotype: One end of the junction varies from germline; a read error may be responsible. This chain uses TRBV28 with TRBJ1-5, with TRBD1 as a possible D gene (6 bases). CDR1 and CDR2 from the germline V gene are MDHEN and SYDVKM. CDR3 length equals 15 residues. CDR3 sequence (DNA): TGTGCCGGCAGTTTCACAGGGCGAGGGGTACAGCCCCAGCATTTT. This sequence encodes CAGSFTGRGVQPQHF.

V usage is TRBV20-1 and J usage is TRBJ1-2, with 11 bases aligning to TRBD1. The germline V gene has CDR1 DFQATT and CDR2 SNEGSKA (reference sequence). The CDR3 runs to 14 residues. The V and J ends lost 4 bases and 1 base, in that order; junction bases with no gene match: 2. The CDR3 reads CSATGTGGNYGYTF. Written as DNA, the CDR3 is TGCAGTGCTACCGGGACAGGGGGTAACTATGGCTACACCTTC.

The V gene is TRBV19, the J gene TRBJ2-1; 8 nucleotides line up with TRBD2. In germline, CDR1 is LNHDA, CDR2 SQIVND (reference sequence). J gave up 9 bases and V 5 bases, and 9 bases lay outside the gene matches. The CDR3 has 14 residues. CDR3 region: CASSHTSGWTEQFF. The CDR3 coding sequence is TGTGCCAGTAGTCATACTAGCGGCTGGACTGAGCAGTTCTTC.

This clonotype was picked up a small number of times. The CDR3 DNA is TGCGCCAGCAGCGGGAGACTAGCGGGAGGTCCCTACAATGAGCAGTTCTTC. This sequence encodes CASSGRLAGGPYNEQFF. V usage is TRBV5-1 and J usage is TRBJ2-1; 13 bases align to TRBD2. The CDR3 has 17 residues. V lost 4 bases, J lost 2 bases, and 6 bases stayed unmatched. The germline gives CDR1 SGHRS, CDR2 YFSETQ.

Comment on this clonotype: A much larger clone sits a single nucleotide away, making a read error possible. This sequence joins TRBV11-2 and TRBJ2-3; TRBD2 aligns across 7 bases. Germline lookup yields CDR1 SGHAT and CDR2 FQNNGV. The CDR3 length is 15 residues. This CDR3 reads CASGLRGLSTDTQYF. The CDR3 DNA sequence: TGTGCCAGCGGCTTACGGGGACTATCCACAGATACGCAGTATTTT. The full variable domain, its missing parts supplied by reference TRBV11-2 and TRBJ2-3, is EAGVAQSPRYKIIEKRQSVAFWCNPISGHATLYWYQQILGQGPKLLIQFQNNGVVDDSQLPKDRFSAERLKGVDSTLKIQPAKLEDSAVYLCASGLRGLSTDTQYFGPGTRLTVL.

The chain recombines TRBV12-3 or TRBV12-4 with TRBJ2-2, with D hard to call. Trimming shortened V by 7 bases and J by 4 bases, and 7 bases separated the two germline ends. There are 12 residues in the CDR3. CDR3 sequence reads: CASTQTTGELFF. The CDR3, as DNA: TGTGCCAGCACCCAAACCACCGGGGAGCTGTTTTTT.

This clonotype was observed a handful of times. The V gene is TRBV10-3, the J gene TRBJ1-4; 7 bases are a match to TRBD1. The CDR3 has 17 residues. Germline CDR1 is ENHRY and CDR2 is SYGVKD. Trimming took 4 bases from V and 4 from J; bases not matched to a gene: 12. As DNA, the CDR3 is TGTGCCATCAGTGGGGACCTCCGGGACAGAAATAATGAAAAACTGTTTTTT. As protein: CAISGDLRDRNNEKLFF.

This clonotype was seen a few times. With a much larger clone just one base away, this may be a read error. The gene calls are TRBV2 and TRBJ2-5; tentative D call: TRBD1 (6 bases). This CDR3 is 11 amino acids long. Germline V gene sequence: CDR1 SNHLY, CDR2 FYNNEI. V was pared by 8 bases and J by 4 bases, with 8 bases between. Here the CDR3 reads CASGQRETQYF. DNA of the CDR3: TGTGCCAGCGGACAGCGAGAGACCCAGTACTTC.

The gene calls are TRBV14 and TRBJ1-4, with 8 bases identical to TRBD1. Losses at the gene ends were 4 bases for V and 5 bases for J; bases not matched to a gene: 6. There are 15 residues in the CDR3. CDR1 is SGHDN, CDR2 FVKESK, per germline. The CDR3 loop is CASSPRTGQNEKLFF. The DNA of the CDR3 is TGTGCCAGCAGCCCTAGGACAGGGCAAAATGAAAAACTGTTTTTT.

The rearrangement uses TRBV27 and TRBJ1-4, with D tentatively TRBD1 (5 bases). This CDR3 spans 15 amino acids. Per the germline V gene, CDR1 is MNHEY and CDR2 is SMNVEV (reference sequence). Trimming took 4 bases from V and 7 from J, leaving 16 bases between them. The CDR3 nucleotides read TGTGCCAGCAGTTCCCCGACAGCGACGGGTGAAAAACTGTTTTTT. Encoded protein: CASSSPTATGEKLFF.

J is TRBJ1-6 and V is TRBV10-3, with 10 bases lining up with TRBD1. There are 14 residues in the CDR3. Germline V gene lookup returns CDR1 ENHRY and CDR2 SYGVKD. With V trimmed by 5 bases and J by 9 bases, 4 bases remained unmatched. This CDR3 reads CAISSGQGSSPLHF. The CDR3 DNA reads TGTGCCATCAGTTCGGGACAGGGGAGTTCACCCCTCCACTTT.

This sequence joins TRBV7-2 and TRBJ1-6, with 8 positions matching TRBD1. J lost 6 bases, V lost 5 bases, and 6 bases had no gene match. This CDR3 contains 15 residues. Germline lookup yields CDR1 SGHTA and CDR2 FQGNSA. CDR3 nucleotide sequence: TGTGCCAGCAGCGTAGGACAGGGTTTTAATTCACCCCTCCACTTT. It translates to CASSVGQGFNSPLHF.

J is TRBJ2-4 and V is TRBV20-1; TRBD1 is a possible D gene (5 bases). The better agreement between TRBJ2-7 and the DNA end casts doubt on the J call. This CDR3 is built from 11 residues. Germline values: CDR1 DFQATT, CDR2 SNEGSKA (reference sequence). As DNA, the CDR3 is TGCAGTGCAGTCAGGGTCTACGAGCAGTACTTC. Protein product: CSAVRVYEQYF.